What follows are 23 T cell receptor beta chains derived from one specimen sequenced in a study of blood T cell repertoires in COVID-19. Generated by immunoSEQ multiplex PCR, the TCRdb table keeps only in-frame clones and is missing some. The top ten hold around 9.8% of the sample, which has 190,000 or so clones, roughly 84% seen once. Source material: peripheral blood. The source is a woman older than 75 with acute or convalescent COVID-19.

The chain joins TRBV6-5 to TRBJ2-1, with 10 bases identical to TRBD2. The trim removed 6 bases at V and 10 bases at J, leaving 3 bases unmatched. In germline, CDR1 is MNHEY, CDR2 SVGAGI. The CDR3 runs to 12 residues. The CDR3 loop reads CASRKTSGEQFF. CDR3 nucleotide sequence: TGTGCCAGCAGAAAGACTAGCGGGGAGCAGTTCTTC.

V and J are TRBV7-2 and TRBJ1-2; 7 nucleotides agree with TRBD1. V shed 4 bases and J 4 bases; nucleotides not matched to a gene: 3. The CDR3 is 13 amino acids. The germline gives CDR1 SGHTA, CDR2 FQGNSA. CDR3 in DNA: TGTGCCAGCAGCTCAGACAGGGTCTATGGCTACACCTTC. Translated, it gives CASSSDRVYGYTF. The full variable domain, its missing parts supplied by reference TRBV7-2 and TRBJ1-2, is GAGVSQSPSNKVTEKGKDVELRCDPISGHTALYWYRQSLGQGLEFLIYFQGNSAPDKSGLPSDRFSAERTGGSVSTLTIQRTQQEDSAVYLCASSSDRVYGYTFGSGTRLTVV.

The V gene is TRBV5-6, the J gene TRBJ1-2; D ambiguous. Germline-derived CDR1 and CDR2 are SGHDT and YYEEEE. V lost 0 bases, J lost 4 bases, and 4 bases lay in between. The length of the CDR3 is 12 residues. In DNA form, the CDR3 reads TGTGCCAGCAGCTTGGCCGTCTATGGCTACACCTTC. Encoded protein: CASSLAVYGYTF.

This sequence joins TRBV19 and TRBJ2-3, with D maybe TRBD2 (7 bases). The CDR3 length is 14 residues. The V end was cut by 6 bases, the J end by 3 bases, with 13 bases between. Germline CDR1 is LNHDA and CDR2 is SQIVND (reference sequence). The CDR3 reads CASRWEGVTDTQYF. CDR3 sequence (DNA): TGTGCCAGTAGGTGGGAGGGGGTAACAGATACGCAGTATTTT.

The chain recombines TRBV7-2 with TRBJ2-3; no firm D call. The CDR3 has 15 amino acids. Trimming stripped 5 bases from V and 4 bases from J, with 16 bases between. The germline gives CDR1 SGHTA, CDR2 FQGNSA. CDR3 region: CASSPEKHSADTQYF. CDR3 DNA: TGTGCCAGCAGCCCGGAGAAGCACTCGGCAGATACGCAGTATTTT.

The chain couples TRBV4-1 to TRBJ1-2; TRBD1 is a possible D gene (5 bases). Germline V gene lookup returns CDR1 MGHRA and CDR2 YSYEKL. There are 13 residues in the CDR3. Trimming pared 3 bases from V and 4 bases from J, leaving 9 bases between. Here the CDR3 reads CASSHQGFYGYTF. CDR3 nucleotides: TGCGCCAGCAGCCACCAGGGCTTCTATGGCTACACCTTC.

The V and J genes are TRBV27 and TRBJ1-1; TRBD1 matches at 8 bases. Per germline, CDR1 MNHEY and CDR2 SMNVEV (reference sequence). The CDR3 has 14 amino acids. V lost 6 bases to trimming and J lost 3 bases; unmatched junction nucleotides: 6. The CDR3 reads CASRYRGEYTEAFF. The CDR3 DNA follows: TGTGCCAGCAGGTACAGGGGGGAATACACTGAAGCTTTCTTT.

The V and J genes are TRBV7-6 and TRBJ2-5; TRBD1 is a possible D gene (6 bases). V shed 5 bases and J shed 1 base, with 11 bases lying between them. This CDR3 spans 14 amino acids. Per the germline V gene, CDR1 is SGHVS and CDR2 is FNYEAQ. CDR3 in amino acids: CASSLQGRQETQYF. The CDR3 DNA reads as TGTGCCAGCAGCCTCCAGGGGCGCCAAGAGACCCAGTACTTC.

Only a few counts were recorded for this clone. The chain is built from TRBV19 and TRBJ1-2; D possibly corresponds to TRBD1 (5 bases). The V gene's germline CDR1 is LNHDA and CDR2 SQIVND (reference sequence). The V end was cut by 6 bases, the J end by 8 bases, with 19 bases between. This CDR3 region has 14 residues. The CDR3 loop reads CASSQHRKEKGYTF. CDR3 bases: TGTGCCAGTAGCCAACACAGGAAGGAGAAGGGCTACACCTTC.

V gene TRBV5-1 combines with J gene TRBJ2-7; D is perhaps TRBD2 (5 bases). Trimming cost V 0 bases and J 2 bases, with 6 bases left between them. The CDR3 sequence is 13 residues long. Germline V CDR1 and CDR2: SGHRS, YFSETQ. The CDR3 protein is CASSLGGTYEQYF. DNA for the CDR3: TGCGCCAGCAGCTTGGGAGGGACCTACGAGCAGTACTTC.

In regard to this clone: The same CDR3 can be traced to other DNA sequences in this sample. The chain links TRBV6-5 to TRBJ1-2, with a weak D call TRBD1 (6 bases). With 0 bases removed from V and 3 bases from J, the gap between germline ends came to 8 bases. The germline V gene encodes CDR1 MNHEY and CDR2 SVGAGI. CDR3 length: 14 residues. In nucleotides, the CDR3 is TGTGCCAGCAGTTACTCGGACAGCTACTATGGCTACACCTTC. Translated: CASSYSDSYYGYTF.

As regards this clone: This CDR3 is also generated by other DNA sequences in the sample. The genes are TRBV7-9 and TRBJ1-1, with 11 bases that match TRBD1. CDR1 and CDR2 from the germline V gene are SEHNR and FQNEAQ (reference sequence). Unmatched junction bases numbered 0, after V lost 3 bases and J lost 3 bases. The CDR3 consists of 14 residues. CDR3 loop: CASSLGQGDTEAFF. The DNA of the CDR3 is TGTGCCAGCAGCTTGGGACAGGGGGACACTGAAGCTTTCTTT. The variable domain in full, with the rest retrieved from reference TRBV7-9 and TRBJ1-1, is DTGVSQNPRHKITKRGQNVTFRCDPISEHNRLYWYRQTLGQGPEFLTYFQNEAQLEKSRLLSDRFSAERPKGSFSTLEIQRTEQGDSAMYLCASSLGQGDTEAFFGQGTRLTVV.

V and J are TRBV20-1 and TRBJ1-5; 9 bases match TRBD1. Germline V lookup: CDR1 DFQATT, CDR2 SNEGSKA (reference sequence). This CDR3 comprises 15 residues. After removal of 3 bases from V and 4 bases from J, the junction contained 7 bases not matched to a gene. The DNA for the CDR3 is TGCAGTGCTAGTGGCTCGGGACAGGGAAATCAGCCCCAGCATTTT. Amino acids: CSASGSGQGNQPQHF.

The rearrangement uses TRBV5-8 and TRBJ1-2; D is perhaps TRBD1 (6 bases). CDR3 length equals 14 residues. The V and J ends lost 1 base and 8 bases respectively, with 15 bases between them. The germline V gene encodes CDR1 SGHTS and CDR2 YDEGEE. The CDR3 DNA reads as TGTGCCAGCAGCTTGTCCCGGGGTACAGGGGGCTACACCTTC. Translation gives CASSLSRGTGGYTF.

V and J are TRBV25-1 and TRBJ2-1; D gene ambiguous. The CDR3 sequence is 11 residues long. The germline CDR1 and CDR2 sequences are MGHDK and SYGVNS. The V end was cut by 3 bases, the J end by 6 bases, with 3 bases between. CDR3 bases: TGTGCCAGCAGTGAGGCCAATGAGCAGTTCTTC. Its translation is CASSEANEQFF.

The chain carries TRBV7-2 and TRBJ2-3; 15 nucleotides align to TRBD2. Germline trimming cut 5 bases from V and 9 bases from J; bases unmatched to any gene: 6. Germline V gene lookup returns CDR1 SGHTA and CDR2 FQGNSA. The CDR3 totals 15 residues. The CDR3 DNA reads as TGTGCCAGCAGCGCGGGACTAGCGGGGGGAGGGACGCAGTATTTT. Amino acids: CASSAGLAGGGTQYF.

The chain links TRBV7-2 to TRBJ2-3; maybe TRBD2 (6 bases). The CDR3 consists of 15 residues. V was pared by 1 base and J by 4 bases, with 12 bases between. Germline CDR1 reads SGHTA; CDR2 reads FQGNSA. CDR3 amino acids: CASSLDGGGPDTQYF. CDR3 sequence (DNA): TGTGCCAGCAGCTTAGATGGGGGAGGCCCAGATACGCAGTATTTT.

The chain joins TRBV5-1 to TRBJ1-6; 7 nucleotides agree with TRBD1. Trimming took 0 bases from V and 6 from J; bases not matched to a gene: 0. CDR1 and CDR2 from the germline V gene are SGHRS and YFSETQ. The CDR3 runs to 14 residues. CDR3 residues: CASSLAGGNSPLHF. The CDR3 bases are TGCGCCAGCAGCTTGGCAGGGGGTAATTCACCCCTCCACTTT. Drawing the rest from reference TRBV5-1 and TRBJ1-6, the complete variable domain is KAGVTQTPRYLIKTRGQQVTLSCSPISGHRSVSWYQQTPGQGLQFLFEYFSETQRNKGNFPGRFSGRQFSNSRSEMNVSTLELGDSALYLCASSLAGGNSPLHFGNGTRLTVT.

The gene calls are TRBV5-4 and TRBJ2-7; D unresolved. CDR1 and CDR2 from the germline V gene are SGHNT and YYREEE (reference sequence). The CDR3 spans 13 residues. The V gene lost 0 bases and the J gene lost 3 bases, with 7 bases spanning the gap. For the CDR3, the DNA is TGTGCCAGCAGCTTGGTGGGCAGCTACGAGCAGTACTTC. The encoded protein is CASSLVGSYEQYF.

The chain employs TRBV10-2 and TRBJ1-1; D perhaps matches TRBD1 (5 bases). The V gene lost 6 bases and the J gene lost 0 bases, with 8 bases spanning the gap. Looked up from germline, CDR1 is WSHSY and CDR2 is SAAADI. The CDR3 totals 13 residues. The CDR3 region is CASRQEMNTEAFF. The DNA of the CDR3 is TGCGCCAGCAGACAGGAGATGAACACTGAAGCTTTCTTT.

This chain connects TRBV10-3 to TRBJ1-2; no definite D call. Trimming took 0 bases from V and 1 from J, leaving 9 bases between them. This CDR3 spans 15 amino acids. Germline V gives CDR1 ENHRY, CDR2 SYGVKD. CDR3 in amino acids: CAISESLQLNYGYTF. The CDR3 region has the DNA TGTGCCATCAGTGAGTCGTTACAGCTTAACTATGGCTACACCTTC.

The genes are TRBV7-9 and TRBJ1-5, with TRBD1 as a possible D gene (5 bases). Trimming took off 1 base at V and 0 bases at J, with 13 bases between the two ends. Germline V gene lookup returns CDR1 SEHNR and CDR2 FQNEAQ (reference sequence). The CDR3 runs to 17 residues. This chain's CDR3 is CASSLGGSGISNQPQHF. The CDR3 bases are TGTGCCAGCAGCTTAGGGGGCTCAGGGATTAGCAATCAGCCCCAGCATTTT.

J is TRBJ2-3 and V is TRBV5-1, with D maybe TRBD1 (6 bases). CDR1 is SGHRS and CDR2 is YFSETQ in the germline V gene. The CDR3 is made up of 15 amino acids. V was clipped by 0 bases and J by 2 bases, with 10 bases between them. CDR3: CASSLEGGDTDTQYF. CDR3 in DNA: TGCGCCAGCAGCTTGGAAGGGGGAGACACAGATACGCAGTATTTT.